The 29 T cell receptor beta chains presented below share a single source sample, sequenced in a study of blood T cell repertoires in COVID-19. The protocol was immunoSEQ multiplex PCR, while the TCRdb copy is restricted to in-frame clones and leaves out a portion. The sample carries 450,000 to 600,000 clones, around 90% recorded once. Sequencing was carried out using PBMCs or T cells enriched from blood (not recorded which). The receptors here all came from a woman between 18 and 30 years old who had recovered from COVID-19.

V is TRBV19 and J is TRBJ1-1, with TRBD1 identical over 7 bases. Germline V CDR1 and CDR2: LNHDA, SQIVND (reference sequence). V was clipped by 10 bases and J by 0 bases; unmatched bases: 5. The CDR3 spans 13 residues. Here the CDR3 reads CATRDSVNTEAFF. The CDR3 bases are TGTGCCACCCGGGACAGTGTGAACACTGAAGCTTTCTTT.

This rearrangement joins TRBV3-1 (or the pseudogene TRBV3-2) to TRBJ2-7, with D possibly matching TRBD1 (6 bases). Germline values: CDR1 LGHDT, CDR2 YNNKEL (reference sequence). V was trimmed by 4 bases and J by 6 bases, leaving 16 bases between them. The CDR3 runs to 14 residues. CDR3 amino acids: CASSPTDTGPEQYF. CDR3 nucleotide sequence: TGTGCCAGCAGCCCTACCGACACAGGGCCCGAGCAGTACTTC.

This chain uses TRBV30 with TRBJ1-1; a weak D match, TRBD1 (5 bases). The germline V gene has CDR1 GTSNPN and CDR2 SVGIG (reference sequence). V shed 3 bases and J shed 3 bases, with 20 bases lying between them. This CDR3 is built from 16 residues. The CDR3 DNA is TGTGCCTGGAGGGGGGGGGTACTCGAAGAACACACTGAAGCTTTCTTT. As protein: CAWRGGVLEEHTEAFF.

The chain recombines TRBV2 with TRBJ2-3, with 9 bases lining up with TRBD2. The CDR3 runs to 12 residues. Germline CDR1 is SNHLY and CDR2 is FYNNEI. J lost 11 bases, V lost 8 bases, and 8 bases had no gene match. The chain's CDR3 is CASFGLASRQYF. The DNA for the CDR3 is TGTGCCAGCTTCGGACTAGCGTCAAGGCAGTATTTT. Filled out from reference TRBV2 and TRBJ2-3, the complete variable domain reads EPEVTQTPSHQVTQMGQEVILRCVPISNHLYFYWYRQILGQKVEFLVSFYNNEISEKSEIFDDQFSVERPDGSNFTLKIRSTKLEDSAMYFCASFGLASRQYFGPGTRLTVL.

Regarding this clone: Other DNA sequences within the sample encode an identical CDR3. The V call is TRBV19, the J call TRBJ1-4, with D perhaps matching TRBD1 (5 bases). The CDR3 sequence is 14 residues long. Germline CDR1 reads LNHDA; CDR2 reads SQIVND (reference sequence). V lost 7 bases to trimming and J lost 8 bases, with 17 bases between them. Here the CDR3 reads CASTPGLEGEKLFF. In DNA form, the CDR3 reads TGTGCCAGTACCCCGGGTCTGGAGGGGGAAAAACTGTTTTTT. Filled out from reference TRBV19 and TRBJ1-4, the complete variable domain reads DGGITQSPKYLFRKEGQNVTLSCEQNLNHDAMYWYRQDPGQGLRLIYYSQIVNDFQKGDIAEGYSVSREKKESFPLTVTSAQKNPTAFYLCASTPGLEGEKLFFGSGTQLSVL.

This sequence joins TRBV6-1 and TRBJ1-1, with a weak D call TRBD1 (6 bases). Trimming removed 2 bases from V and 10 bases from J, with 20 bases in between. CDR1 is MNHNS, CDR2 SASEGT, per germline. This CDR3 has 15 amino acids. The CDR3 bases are TGTGCCAGCAGTGAAATTACAACAGGGCCGAGATCAGCTTTCTTT. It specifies CASSEITTGPRSAFF.

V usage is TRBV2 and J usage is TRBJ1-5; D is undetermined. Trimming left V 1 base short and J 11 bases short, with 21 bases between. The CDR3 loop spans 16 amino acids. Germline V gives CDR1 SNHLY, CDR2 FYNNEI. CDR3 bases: TGTGCCAGCAGTGAAGAATCCGCCGAGGTGGTCGGGGCCCAGCATTTT. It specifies CASSEESAEVVGAQHF.

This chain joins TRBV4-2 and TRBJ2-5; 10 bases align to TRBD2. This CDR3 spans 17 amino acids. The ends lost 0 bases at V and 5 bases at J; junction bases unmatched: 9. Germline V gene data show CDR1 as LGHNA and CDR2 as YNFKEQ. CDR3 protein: CASSQEQAGGPGETQYF. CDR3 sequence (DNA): TGTGCCAGCAGCCAAGAGCAAGCGGGGGGGCCGGGGGAGACCCAGTACTTC.

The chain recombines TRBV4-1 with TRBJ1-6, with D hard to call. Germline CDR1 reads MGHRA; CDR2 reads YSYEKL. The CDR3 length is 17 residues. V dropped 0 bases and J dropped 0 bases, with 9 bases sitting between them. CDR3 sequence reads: CASSQDITSSYNSPLHF. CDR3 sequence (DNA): TGCGCCAGCAGCCAAGATATAACGAGCTCCTATAATTCACCCCTCCACTTT.

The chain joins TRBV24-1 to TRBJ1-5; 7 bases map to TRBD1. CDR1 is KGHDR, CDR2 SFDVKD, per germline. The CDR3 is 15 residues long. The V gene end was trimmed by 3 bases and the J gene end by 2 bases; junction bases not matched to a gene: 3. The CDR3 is CATSDQGDGNQPQHF. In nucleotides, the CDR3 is TGTGCCACCAGTGATCAGGGGGACGGCAATCAGCCCCAGCATTTT.

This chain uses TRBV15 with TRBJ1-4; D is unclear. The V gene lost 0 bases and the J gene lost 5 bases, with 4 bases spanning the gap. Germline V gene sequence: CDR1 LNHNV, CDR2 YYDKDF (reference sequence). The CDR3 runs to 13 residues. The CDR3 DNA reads TGTGCCACCAGCAGAGATCAGAATGAAAAACTGTTTTTT. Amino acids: CATSRDQNEKLFF.

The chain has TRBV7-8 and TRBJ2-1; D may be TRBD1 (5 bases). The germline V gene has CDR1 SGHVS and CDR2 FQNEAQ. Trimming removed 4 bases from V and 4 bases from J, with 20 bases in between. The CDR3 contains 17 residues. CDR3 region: CASSSQGVGGRYNEQFF. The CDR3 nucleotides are TGTGCCAGCAGCTCCCAGGGTGTGGGCGGTCGATACAATGAGCAGTTCTTC.

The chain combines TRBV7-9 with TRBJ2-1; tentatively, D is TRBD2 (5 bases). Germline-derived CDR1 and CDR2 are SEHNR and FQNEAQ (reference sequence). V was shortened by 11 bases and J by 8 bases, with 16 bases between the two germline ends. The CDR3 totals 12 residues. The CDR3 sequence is CASRGLTDEQFF. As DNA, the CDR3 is TGTGCCTCTCGGGGTTTGACTGATGAGCAGTTCTTC.

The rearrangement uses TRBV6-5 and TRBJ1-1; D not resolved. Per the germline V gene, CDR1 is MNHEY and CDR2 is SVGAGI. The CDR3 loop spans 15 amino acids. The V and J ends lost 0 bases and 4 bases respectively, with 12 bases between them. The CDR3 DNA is TGTGCCAGCAGTTACTCGTTTAATCTGGCCACTGAAGCTTTCTTT. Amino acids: CASSYSFNLATEAFF.

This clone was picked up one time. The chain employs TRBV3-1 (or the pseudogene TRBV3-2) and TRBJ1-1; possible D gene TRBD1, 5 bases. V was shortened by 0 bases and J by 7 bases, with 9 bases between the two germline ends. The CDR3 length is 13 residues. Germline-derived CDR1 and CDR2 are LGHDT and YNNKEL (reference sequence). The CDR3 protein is CASSQDRGGEAFF. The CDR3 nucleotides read TGTGCCAGCAGCCAAGATCGGGGGGGTGAAGCTTTCTTT.

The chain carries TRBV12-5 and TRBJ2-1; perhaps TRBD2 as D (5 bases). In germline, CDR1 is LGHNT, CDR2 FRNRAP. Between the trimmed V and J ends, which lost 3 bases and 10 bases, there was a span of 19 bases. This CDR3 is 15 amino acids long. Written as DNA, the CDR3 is TGTGCTAGTGGTTTATTAATCCGGGCCCCGGGGGAGCAGTTCTTC. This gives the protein CASGLLIRAPGEQFF.

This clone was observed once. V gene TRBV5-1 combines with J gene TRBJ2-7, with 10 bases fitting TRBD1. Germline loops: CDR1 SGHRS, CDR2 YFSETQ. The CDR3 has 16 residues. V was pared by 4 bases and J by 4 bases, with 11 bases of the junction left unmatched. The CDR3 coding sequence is TGCGCCAGCAGCCCGAATGCCGGGACAGGGGCGTACGAGCAGTACTTC. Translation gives CASSPNAGTGAYEQYF.

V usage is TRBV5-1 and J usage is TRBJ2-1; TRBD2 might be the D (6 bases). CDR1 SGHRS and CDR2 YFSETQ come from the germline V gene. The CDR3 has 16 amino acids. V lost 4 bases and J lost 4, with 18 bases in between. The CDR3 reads CASSGGILGGYNEQFF. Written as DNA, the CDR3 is TGCGCCAGCAGCGGCGGGATTCTCGGGGGTTACAATGAGCAGTTCTTC.

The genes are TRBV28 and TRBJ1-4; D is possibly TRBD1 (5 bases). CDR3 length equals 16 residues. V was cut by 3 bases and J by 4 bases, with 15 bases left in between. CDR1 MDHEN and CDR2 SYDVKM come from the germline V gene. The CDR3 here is CASSLAPGGFNEKLFF. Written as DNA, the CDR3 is TGTGCCAGCAGTTTGGCCCCCGGGGGTTTTAATGAAAAACTGTTTTTT.

In DNA form, the CDR3 reads TGTGCCAGCAGTTTATACGGAGATGAAGCTTTCTTT. Residues: CASSLYGDEAFF. This sequence joins TRBV28 and TRBJ1-1; D gene ambiguous. Trimming left V 1 base short and J 7 bases short, with 7 bases between. The CDR3 covers 12 residues. Germline CDR1 and CDR2: MDHEN and SYDVKM.

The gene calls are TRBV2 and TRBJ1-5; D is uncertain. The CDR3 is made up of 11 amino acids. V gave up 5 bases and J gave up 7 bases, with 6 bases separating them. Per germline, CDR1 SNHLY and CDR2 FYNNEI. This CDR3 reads CASSSVQPQHF. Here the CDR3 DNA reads TGTGCCAGCAGTTCCGTCCAGCCCCAGCATTTT.

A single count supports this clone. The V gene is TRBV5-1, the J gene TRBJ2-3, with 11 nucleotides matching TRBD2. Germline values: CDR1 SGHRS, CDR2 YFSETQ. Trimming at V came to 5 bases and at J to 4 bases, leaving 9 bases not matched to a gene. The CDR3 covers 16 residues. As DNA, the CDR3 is TGCGCCAGCAGGGAATTTAGCGGGGGGGCAGCAGATACGCAGTATTTT. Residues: CASREFSGGAADTQYF. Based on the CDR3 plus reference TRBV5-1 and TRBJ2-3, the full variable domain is KAGVTQTPRYLIKTRGQQVTLSCSPISGHRSVSWYQQTPGQGLQFLFEYFSETQRNKGNFPGRFSGRQFSNSRSEMNVSTLELGDSALYLCASREFSGGAADTQYFGPGTRLTVL.

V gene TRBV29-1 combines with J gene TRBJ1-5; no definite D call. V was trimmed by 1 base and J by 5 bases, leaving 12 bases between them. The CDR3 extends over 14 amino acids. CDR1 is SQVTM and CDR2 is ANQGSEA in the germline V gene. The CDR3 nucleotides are TGCAGCGTTGAAGGGACTATTGAGGATCAGCCCCAGCATTTT. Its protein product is CSVEGTIEDQPQHF.

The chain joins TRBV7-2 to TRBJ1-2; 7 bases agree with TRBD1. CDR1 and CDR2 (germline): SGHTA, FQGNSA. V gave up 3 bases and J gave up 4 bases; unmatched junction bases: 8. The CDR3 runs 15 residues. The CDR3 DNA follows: TGTGCCAGCAGCTTCCAGGGGGTGATTATCTATGGCTACACCTTC. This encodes CASSFQGVIIYGYTF.

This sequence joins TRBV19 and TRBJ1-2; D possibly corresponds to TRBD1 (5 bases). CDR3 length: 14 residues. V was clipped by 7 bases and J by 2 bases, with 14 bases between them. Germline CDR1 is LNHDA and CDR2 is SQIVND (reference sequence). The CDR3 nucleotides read TGTGCCAGTACCGCAGGGATACAAAACTATGGCTACACCTTC. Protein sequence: CASTAGIQNYGYTF.

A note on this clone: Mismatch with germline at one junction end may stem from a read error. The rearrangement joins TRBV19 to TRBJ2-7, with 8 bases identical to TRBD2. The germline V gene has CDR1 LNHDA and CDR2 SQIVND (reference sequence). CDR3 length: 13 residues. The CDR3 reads CASSARGSGTSSF. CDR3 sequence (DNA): TGTGCCAGTAGTGCCAGGGGATCCGGGACTAGTAGCTTC. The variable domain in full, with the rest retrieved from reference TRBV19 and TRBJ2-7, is DGGITQSPKYLFRKEGQNVTLSCEQNLNHDAMYWYRQDPGQGLRLIYYSQIVNDFQKGDIAEGYSVSREKKESFPLTVTSAQKNPTAFYLCASSARGSGTSSFGPGTRLTVT.

The CDR3 coding sequence is TGTGCCAGCAACGTACGGGGGGTACATAGCACAGATACGCAGTATTTT. This sequence encodes CASNVRGVHSTDTQYF. The chain links TRBV5-4 to TRBJ2-3; 7 bases agree with TRBD2. J lost 0 bases, V lost 6 bases, and 10 bases had no gene match. Per germline, CDR1 SGHNT and CDR2 YYREEE (reference sequence). The CDR3 runs to 16 residues.

The CDR3 reads CASSSPDQPQHF. Here the CDR3 DNA reads TGTGCCAGCAGCTCGCCAGATCAGCCCCAGCATTTT. This sequence joins TRBV7-8 and TRBJ1-5; D is uncertain. Germline V CDR1 and CDR2: SGHVS, FQNEAQ. CDR3 size: 12 residues. The V gene lost 4 bases and the J gene lost 5 bases, with 6 bases spanning the gap.

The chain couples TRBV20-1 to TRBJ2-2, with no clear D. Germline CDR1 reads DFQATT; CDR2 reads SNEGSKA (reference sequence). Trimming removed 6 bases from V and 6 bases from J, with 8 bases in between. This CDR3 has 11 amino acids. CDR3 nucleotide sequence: TGCAGTGCCTTTACGGCCGGGGAGCTGTTTTTT. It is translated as CSAFTAGELFF.